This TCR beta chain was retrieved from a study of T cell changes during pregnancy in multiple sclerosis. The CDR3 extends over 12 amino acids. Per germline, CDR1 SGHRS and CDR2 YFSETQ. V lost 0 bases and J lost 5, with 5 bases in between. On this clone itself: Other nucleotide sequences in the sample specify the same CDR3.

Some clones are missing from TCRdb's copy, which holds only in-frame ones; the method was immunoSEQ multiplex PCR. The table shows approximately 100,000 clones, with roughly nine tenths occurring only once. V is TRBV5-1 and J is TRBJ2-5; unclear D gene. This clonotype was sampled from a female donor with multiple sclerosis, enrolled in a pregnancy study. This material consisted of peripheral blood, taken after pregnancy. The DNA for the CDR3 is TGCGCCAGCAGCTTGGCCGGGGAGACCCAGTACTTC. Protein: CASSLAGETQYF.